The source of this TCR beta chain is a study of blood T cell repertoires in COVID-19. As for the study in general: Italy, Spain and the United States were the sources of the convalescent and acute COVID-19 samples.

Enrollees, about 18 to 89 years old, lived in roughly 24 US areas. Clones were read by immunoSEQ multiplex PCR, and TCRdb kept only the in-frame ones, dropping some. The data show about 170,000 clones, around four fifths seen once. Germline V gene sequence: CDR1 SGDLS, CDR2 YYNGEE. V lost 3 bases to trimming and J lost 5 bases, with 14 bases between them. The CDR3 length is 15 residues. The chain couples TRBV9 to TRBJ2-2; D perhaps matches TRBD2 (6 bases). Sample: PBMCs or T cells enriched from blood (not recorded which). The clonotype was recovered from a woman in her 50s who had recovered from COVID-19. CDR3 nucleotide sequence: TGTGCCAGCAGCGCAACCGGGACTCTAACCGGGGAGCTGTTTTTT. Translated, it gives CASSATGTLTGELFF.